The T cell receptor beta chain under discussion was sequenced for a study of shared clonotypes between healthy human individuals (dated by TCRdb to about 2020). Notes on the research overall: The cohort included three men and a couple of women between 18 and 49 years of age. For each donor, CD4 naive and CD4 memory were each run on three plates, CD8 naive on two plates, and CD8 memory on one plate. To estimate repertoire size and how much clonotype sharing occurs between individuals, the study deeply sequenced the blood TCR repertoires of five healthy adults. To increase sequencing depth and limit assay-specific biases, TCR repertoire library preparation and sequencing were carried out by different laboratories using diverse techniques. Leukapheresis yielded between about 0.85 and 9.5 billion PBMCs per donor.

In the case of this clone: Its binding antigen is unknown. Base quality data are lacking; no much larger clone is found one base away.

TCR CDR3 regions were amplified from genomic DNA by multiplex PCR using the deep immunoSEQ assay. Extracted genomic DNA from each cell subset was distributed evenly across all wells of several immunoSEQ 96-well plates, and each plate was treated as a replicate. For sorted subsets, 150 to 250 ng of genomic DNA, equivalent to 25,000 to 30,000 T cell genomes, went into each replicate PCR. Purified libraries were measured with a Qubit 3.0 fluorometer, size-checked on a Bioanalyzer 2100, and measured again with the KAPA Library Quantification kit. Every immunoSEQ 96-well plate was sequenced on a dedicated single-read 150-cycle Illumina NextSeq 550 flow cell. On the authors' methods: Because the immunoSEQ output held only junctional sequences and lacked quality scores, the filtering could not match the filtering applied to full-length reads. To assign V/J genes and CDR3, sequences were annotated against IMGT germline references using PyIR, a Python wrapper for IgBLAST v1.9. Reads were filtered out if the reads had weak V/J assignments (E-value above 1e-6), no CDR3, stop codons, out-of-frame junctions, or ambiguous translated residues. A V3J clonotype was defined by an identical inferred V gene, J gene, and CDR3 amino acid sequence. Percentage overlap between repertoires was computed as shared unique clonotypes divided by the size of the smaller repertoire. Richness of each repertoire was evaluated using RTK rarefaction, the Chao1 estimator, and Recon v2.1 estimates of unobserved clonotypes. Generation probabilities for all TCRbeta clonotypes obtained by the gDNA method from four donors were computed using OLGA. TCRdb took over this immuneACCESS table, retaining in-frame rearrangements with V and J assigned. Such tables are incomplete; in checked studies, under half of the missing clones stem from an unresolved V gene, and the remainder is unexplained. The DNA gave D and trimming, while V, J and clone size come from that table. Counted in this sample were approximately 2,000,000 clones; 85% to 95% of them appeared once. Clones ranked in the top ten supply around 0.4% of the sample.

Beyond this particular receptor, the publication reports: Based on pairwise subsampling, the degree of clonotype sharing among donors was expected to be affected by sequencing depth. Sampling was restricted to blood, and TCR repertoires in tissues likely differ from the TCR repertoires found in blood. When a few donors were compared, the shared fraction of clonotypes was about 5.4% for naive CD4, more than 3% for naive CD8, 2.3% for memory CD4, and 0.35% to 0.4% for memory CD8. The small number of donors limited the genetic and exposure-history diversity represented. Higher generation probabilities were observed for clonotypes shared by all four sorted-subset donors than for non-shared clonotypes. Estimated clonotype richness was generally larger for naive than for memory subsets. Rarefaction of sorted-subset datasets indicated incomplete sequencing despite the large sequencing depth.

The donors were healthy, HIV-negative adults with no recently reported acute infections or vaccinations. Every donor was a Caucasian adult living in Nashville, Tennessee, USA. CD4+ T cells were enriched by magnetic negative selection, after which naive cells were positively selected on CD45RA and the negative fraction was taken as the memory subset. After blood collection by leukapheresis, PBMCs were isolated using Ficoll-Histopaque density gradient centrifugation and then cryopreserved in the vapor phase of liquid nitrogen. Analytical flow cytometry was used to check the purity and quantity of each magnetically sorted T cell population. Each sorted fraction had its genomic DNA isolated and then quantified by UV absorbance on a Nanodrop 2000c. Spanning cysteine to phenylalanine, the CDR3 consists of 16 amino acids. The retained sequence is limited to the CDR3, 48 bases, with the frame set at the first base. The germline V gene specifies LGHNA as CDR1 and YSLEER as CDR2. Between the V and J ends, shortened by 0 bases and 4 bases respectively, the junction contains 15 bases.

The specimen was naive CD4+ T cells from PBMCs. The meaning of the sample's cell subset or site label: CD45RA+ positively selected. This TCR was sampled from a young man in good health. Some clones in this sample may be carry-over from other donors' samples. The sequence is built from TRBV4-3 and TRBJ2-5, and perhaps TRBD1 as D gene, on 6 matching bases. The CDR3 here reads CASSQDIGQGSETQYF. The nucleotides read TGCGCCAGCAGCCAAGATATCGGTCAGGGGTCAGAGACCCAGTACTTC.